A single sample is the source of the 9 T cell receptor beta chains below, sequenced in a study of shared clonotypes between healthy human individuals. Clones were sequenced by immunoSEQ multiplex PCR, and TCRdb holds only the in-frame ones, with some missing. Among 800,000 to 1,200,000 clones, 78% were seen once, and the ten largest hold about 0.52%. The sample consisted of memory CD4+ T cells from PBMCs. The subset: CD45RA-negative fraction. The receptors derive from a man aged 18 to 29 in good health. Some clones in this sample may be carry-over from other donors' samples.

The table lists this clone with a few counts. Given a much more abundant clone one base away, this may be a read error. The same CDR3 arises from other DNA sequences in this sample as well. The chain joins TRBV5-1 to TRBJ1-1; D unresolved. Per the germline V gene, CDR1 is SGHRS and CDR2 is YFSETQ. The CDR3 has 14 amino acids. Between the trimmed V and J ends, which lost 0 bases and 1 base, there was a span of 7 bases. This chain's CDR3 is CASSLVAGNTEAFF. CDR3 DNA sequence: TGCGCCAGCAGCTTGGTAGCAGGGAACACTGAAGCTTTCTTT.

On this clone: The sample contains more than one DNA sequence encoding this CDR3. The CDR3: CASSLEGSSYNEQFF. DNA of the CDR3: TGCGCCAGCAGTTTAGAGGGGAGCTCCTACAATGAGCAGTTCTTC. V and J are TRBV5-1 and TRBJ2-1; the D gene could be TRBD1 or TRBD2 (5 bases each). Trimming took 5 bases from V and 0 from J, leaving 12 bases between them. CDR3 length: 15 residues. Looked up from germline, CDR1 is SGHRS and CDR2 is YFSETQ. The whole variable domain, filled in from reference TRBV5-1 and TRBJ2-1, reads KAGVTQTPRYLIKTRGQQVTLSCSPISGHRSVSWYQQTPGQGLQFLFEYFSETQRNKGNFPGRFSGRQFSNSRSEMNVSTLELGDSALYLCASSLEGSSYNEQFFGPGTRLTVL.

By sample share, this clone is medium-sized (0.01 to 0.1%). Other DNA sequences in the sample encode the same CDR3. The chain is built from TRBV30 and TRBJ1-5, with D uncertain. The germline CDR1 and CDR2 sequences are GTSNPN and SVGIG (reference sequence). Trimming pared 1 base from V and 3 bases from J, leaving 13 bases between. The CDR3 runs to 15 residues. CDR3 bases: TGTGCCTGGAGTGCTCGTGGCCTTTACAATCAGCCCCAGCATTTT. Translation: CAWSARGLYNQPQHF.

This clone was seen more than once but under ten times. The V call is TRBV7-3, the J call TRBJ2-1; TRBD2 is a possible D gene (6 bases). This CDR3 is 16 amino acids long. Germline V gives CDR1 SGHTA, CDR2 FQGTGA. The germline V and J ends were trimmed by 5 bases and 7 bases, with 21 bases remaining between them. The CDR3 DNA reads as TGTGCCAGCAGCGTAATGGGAGCGGGCCAACCGAATGAGCAGTTCTTC. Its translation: CASSVMGAGQPNEQFF.

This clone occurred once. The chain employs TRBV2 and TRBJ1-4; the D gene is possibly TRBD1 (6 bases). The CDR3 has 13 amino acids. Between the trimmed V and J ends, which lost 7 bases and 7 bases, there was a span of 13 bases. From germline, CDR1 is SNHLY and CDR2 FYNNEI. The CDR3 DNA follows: TGTGCCAGCACTACAGGGTTCGGTGAAAAACTGTTTTTT. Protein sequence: CASTTGFGEKLFF.

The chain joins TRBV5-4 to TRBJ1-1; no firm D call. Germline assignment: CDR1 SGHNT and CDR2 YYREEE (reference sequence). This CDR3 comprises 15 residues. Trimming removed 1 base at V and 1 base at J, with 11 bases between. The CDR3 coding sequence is TGTGCCAGCAGCTTGCCCGGCAGCCCGAACACTGAAGCTTTCTTT. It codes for CASSLPGSPNTEAFF.

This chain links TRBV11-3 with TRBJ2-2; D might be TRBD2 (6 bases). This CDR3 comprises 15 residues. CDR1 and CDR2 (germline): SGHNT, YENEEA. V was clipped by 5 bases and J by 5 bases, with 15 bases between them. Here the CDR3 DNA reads TGTGCCAGCAGCGACCTCGACGGAGGGACCGGGGAGCTGTTTTTT. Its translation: CASSDLDGGTGELFF.

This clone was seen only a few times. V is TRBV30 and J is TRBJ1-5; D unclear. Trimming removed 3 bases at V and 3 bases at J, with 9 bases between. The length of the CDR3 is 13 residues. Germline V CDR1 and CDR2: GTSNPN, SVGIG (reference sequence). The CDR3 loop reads CAWRRSNNQPQHF. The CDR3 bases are TGTGCCTGGAGACGGTCGAACAATCAGCCCCAGCATTTT.

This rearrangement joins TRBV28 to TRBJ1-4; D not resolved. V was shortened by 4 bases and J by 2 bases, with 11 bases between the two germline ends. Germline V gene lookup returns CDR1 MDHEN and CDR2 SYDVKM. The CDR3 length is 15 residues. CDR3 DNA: TGTGCCAGCAGTTCCGCGGGTGGGACTAATGAAAAACTGTTTTTT. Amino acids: CASSSAGGTNEKLFF.